The clone carrying this T cell receptor (delta chain) was recorded a few times. The entry originates in a study of gamma-delta T cells after stem cell transplantation. Germline assignment: CDR1 GEAIGNYY and CDR2 EKD. The CDR3 has 18 residues. The V gene end was trimmed by 3 bases and the J gene end by 0 bases; junction bases not matched to a gene: 12. TCRdb re-called the RT-PCR reads using CATT. The sample holds 5,500 to 6,500 delta-chain clones; roughly 2% are singletons and the top ten take just under 20%. The sequenced sample consisted of gamma-delta T cells. The receptor was derived from a human donor. It is not recorded whose cells these are; they may come from a transplant donor. The chain uses TRDV2 and TRDJ1, with TRDD3 matching over 10 bases. CDR3 amino acids: CACDLIGTGGSDTDKLIF. CDR3 sequence (DNA): TGTGCCTGTGACCTGATAGGGACTGGGGGATCCGACACCGATAAACTCATCTTT.